This T cell receptor (beta chain) was retrieved from a study of low-dose radiotherapy and immunotherapy resistance in tumors. Study information: Priming of first-strand cDNA relied on TRAV- and TRBV-specific primers (covering alpha and beta chains).

Sample time point: before trial treatment. It was with a constant-region primer and a V-primer adapter that TCRs were amplified over roughly 20 PCR cycles. TCRdb reanalysed the reads using MiXCR and keeps one entry per CDR3 protein. The table has tens of thousands of distinct CDR3 sequences, 12% seen once. The table lists this clonotype with many counts. From germline, CDR1 is DFQATT and CDR2 SNEGSKA (reference sequence). Trimming shortened V by 1 base and J by 10 bases, and 8 bases separated the two germline ends. The CDR3 extends over 12 amino acids. The rearrangement links TRBV20-1 to TRBJ1-6; D unclear. This clonotype was obtained from a female donor with ovarian cancer. Sequenced material: PBMCs, taken before treatment. The CDR3 DNA reads as TGCAGTGCTAGAGGTGGGGAATCACCCCTCCACTTT. Encoded protein: CSARGGESPLHF.